This T cell receptor beta chain was sequenced in a study of T cells after yellow fever vaccination. Study information: When fractions had low cell numbers, they were prepared with SMART-Seq v4 Ultra Low Input.

This CDR3 contains 15 residues. V lost 4 bases to trimming and J lost 7 bases, with 21 bases between them. Per the germline V gene, CDR1 is SGHRS and CDR2 is YFSETQ. Study-wide results and limits: Overlap between CD4 and CD8 compartments was detected for a small share of clonotypes. On re-exposure, the response was weaker but peaked faster, at day 5 versus 15. One caveat is that FACS-sorted repertoires could contain abundant clonotypes contaminating from the bulk population.

Via MiXCR, TCRdb re-called the 5' RACE reads, giving one row per CDR3 protein. Among a few hundred thousand distinct CDR3 sequences listed, around a sixth were seen once. As concerns this clonotype: Antigen: not known.

Specimen: PBMCs, collected around 5 days after the first yellow fever vaccination. The chain couples TRBV5-1 to TRBJ2-7; D may correspond to TRBD1 or TRBD2 (5 bases each). This sequence was found in a man aged 18 to 35 who received the YFV17D yellow fever vaccine. The CDR3 sequence: CASSDTLAGATEQYF. The CDR3 bases are TGCGCCAGCAGCGACACCCTAGCTGGGGCTACGGAGCAGTACTTC.